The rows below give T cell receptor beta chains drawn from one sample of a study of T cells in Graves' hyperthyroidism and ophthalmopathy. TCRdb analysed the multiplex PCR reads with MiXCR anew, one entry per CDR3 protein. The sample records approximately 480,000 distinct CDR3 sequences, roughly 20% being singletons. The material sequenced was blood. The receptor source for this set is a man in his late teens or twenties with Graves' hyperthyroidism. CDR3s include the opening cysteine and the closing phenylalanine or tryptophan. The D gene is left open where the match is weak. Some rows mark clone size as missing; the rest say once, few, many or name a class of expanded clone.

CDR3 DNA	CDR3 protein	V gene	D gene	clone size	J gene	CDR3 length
TGCGCCAGCAGCCCGGACGCCTCCTACGAGCAGTACTTC	CASSPDASYEQYF	TRBV5-1	NA	many	TRBJ2-7	13
TGTGCCTGCAGAGTTAGCAATCAGCCCCAGCATTTT	CACRVSNQPQHF	TRBV28	NA	NA	TRBJ1-5	12
TGTGCCAGCAGCTTAGAGGACTCTGGGGCCAACGTCCTGACTTTC	CASSLEDSGANVLTF	TRBV11-2	NA	NA	TRBJ2-6	15
TGTGCCAGCACCCCCGGCGAGGGGAACTACGAGCAGTACTTC	CASTPGEGNYEQYF	TRBV28	NA	many	TRBJ2-7	14
TGTGCCAGCAGCCAGGGACAGGGGGCAACAGATACGCAGTATTTT	CASSQGQGATDTQYF	TRBV6-4	TRBD1	NA	TRBJ2-3	15
TGCGCCAGCAGCCAAAACCGGGACATCTCTGGAAACACCATATATTTT	CASSQNRDISGNTIYF	TRBV4-1	NA	NA	TRBJ1-3	16
TGTGCCAGCAGCCCTGGGACAGAAGAGACCCAGTACTTC	CASSPGTEETQYF	TRBV12-3/TRBV12-4	TRBD1	many	TRBJ2-5	13
TGCAGCGTTGAAGATCAGCAGGACACTGAAGCTTTCTTT	CSVEDQQDTEAFF	TRBV29-1	NA	many	TRBJ1-1	13
TGTGCCAGCAGCTTAGCGAGGGTGGGGGAGACCCAGTACTTC	CASSLARVGETQYF	TRBV7-8	NA	many	TRBJ2-5	14
TGTGCCAGCAGTCCCCCAGGGAGAAATTCACCCCTCCACTTT	CASSPPGRNSPLHF	TRBV12-3/TRBV12-4	NA	few	TRBJ1-6	14
TGTGCCACCGACAGGGGCACTGAAGCTTTCTTT	CATDRGTEAFF	TRBV7-9	TRBD1	many	TRBJ1-1	11
TGTGCCAGCAGCAATTGGGACAGAGACCCCTACGAGCAGTACTTC	CASSNWDRDPYEQYF	TRBV7-8	TRBD1	NA	TRBJ2-7	15
TGTGCCAGCAGTCCAGCGGGACGGGGGAACACTGAAGCTTTCTTT	CASSPAGRGNTEAFF	TRBV27	NA	NA	TRBJ1-1	15
TGTGCCAGCAGTGCTCAGAACACTGAAGCTTTCTTT	CASSAQNTEAFF	TRBV6-1	NA	many	TRBJ1-1	12
TGTGCTAGCAGCAAAGATAGCTATGGCTACACCTTC	CASSKDSYGYTF	TRBV6-1	NA	NA	TRBJ1-2	12
TGTGCCAGCAGTTTTGTTAACTACGAGCAGTACTTC	CASSFVNYEQYF	TRBV12-3/TRBV12-4	NA	NA	TRBJ2-7	12
TGCAGTGCCCGAAATAGCGGGGAGACCCAGTACTTC	CSARNSGETQYF	TRBV20-1	TRBD2	many	TRBJ2-5	12
TGTGCCACCAGCAGAGATCTCCCTAAAACGACTAGCGGCTACGAGCAGTACTTC	CATSRDLPKTTSGYEQYF	TRBV15	TRBD2	once	TRBJ2-7	18
TGTGCCAGCAGTTCCGAGGGTATAATGACCGGGGAGCTGTTTTTT	CASSSEGIMTGELFF	TRBV27	NA	few	TRBJ2-2	15
TGTGCCAGCGCGATTAATCAGGCGTACGTCTCCTACGAGCAGTACTTC	CASAINQAYVSYEQYF	TRBV27	NA	few	TRBJ2-7	16
TGTGCCAGCAGTTTATCGGCTAGCGGGGGGACCCAAGAGACCCAGTACTTC	CASSLSASGGTQETQYF	TRBV27	TRBD2	many	TRBJ2-5	17
TGTGCCAGCAGCTTAGTGAGGGGAACTGAAGCTTTCTTT	CASSLVRGTEAFF	TRBV11-2	NA	many	TRBJ1-1	13
TGTGCCAGCTCACCCTTCCCGGGACGGACCTCCTACGAGCAGTACTTC	CASSPFPGRTSYEQYF	TRBV18	NA	few	TRBJ2-7	16
TGTGCCACCCTCCCCCTCGGCCGACCTGATGGCTACACCTTC	CATLPLGRPDGYTF	TRBV27	NA	few	TRBJ1-2	14
TGTGCCTCAGCCAGGTCGAGGTGGGAGACCCAGTACTTC	CASARSRWETQYF	TRBV30	NA	many	TRBJ2-5	13
TGTGCCAGTATGGGCCTCCCCGGGACAGCGAACACTGAAGCTTTCTTT	CASMGLPGTANTEAFF	TRBV19	TRBD1	many	TRBJ1-1	16
TGTGCCAGCAGAAGGGAACAGGGTGCGGGAGGTACTGAAGCTTTCTTT	CASRREQGAGGTEAFF	TRBV6-1	NA	NA	TRBJ1-1	16
TGTGCCAGCAGTGACCGGGACAGGGACTCCGGGGCCAACGTCCTGACTTTC	CASSDRDRDSGANVLTF	TRBV6-4	TRBD1	few	TRBJ2-6	17